This T cell receptor (beta chain) is drawn from a study of T cells in Graves' hyperthyroidism and ophthalmopathy. The CDR3 covers 18 residues. CDR1 is SGHTA, CDR2 FQGTGA, per germline. The V gene end was trimmed by 0 bases and the J gene end by 7 bases; junction bases not matched to a gene: 6. This clonotype appeared many times. Amplification of TCR beta CDR3 regions was performed using RNA transcripts as template. When the TCR CDR3 underwent first-round RT-PCR, the HTBI primer set was used. TCRdb reprocessed the multiplex PCR reads via MiXCR and lists one record per CDR3 protein. The data show around 520,000 distinct CDR3 sequences, about 14% seen once. Disease duration under 2 months; hyperthyroidism patients were aged 18 to 65. Diagnosis rested on symptoms, serum thyroxine and TRAb, thyroid ultrasound, and orbital computed tomography. Fresh peripheral blood, less than 11 ml of it, supplied the PBMCs.

The sequence was collected from a woman aged 40 to 50 with Graves' hyperthyroidism. The J gene is TRBJ2-1, the V gene TRBV7-3, with TRBD2 identical over 16 bases. Input material: blood. The CDR3, as DNA: TGTGCCAGCAGCTTAACGGGACTAGCGGGAGGGCCTAAAAATGAGCAGTTCTTC. This encodes CASSLTGLAGGPKNEQFF.